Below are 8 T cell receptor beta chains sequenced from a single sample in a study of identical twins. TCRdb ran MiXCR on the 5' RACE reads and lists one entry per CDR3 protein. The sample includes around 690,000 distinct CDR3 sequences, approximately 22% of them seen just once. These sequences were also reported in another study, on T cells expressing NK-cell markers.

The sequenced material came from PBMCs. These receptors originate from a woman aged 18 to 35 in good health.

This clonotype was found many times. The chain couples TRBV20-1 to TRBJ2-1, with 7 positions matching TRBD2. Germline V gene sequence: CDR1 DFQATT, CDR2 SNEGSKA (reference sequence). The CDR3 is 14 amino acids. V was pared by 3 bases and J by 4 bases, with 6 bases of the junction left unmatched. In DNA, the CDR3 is TGCAGTGCTAGGTTCAGCGGGGCTTACAATGAGCAGTTCTTC. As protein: CSARFSGAYNEQFF.

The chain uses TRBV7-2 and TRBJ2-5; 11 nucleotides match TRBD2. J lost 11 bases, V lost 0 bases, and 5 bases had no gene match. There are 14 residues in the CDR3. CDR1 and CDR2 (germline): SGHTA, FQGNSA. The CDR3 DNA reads TGTGCCAGCAGCTTAGCGGTAGCGGGGGGGCAGCAGTACTTC. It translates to CASSLAVAGGQQYF.

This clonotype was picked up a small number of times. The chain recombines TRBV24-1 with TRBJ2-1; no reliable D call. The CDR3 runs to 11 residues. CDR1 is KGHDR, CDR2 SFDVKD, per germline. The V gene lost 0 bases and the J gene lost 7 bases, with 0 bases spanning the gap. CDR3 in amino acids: CATSDLNEQFF. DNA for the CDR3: TGTGCCACCAGTGATTTGAATGAGCAGTTCTTC.

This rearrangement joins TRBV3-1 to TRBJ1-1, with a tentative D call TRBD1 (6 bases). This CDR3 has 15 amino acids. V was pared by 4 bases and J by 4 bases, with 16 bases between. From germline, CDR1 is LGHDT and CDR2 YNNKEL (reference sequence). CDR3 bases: TGTGCCAGCAGCCCTAAGACAGGATTCGGCACTGAAGCTTTCTTT. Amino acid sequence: CASSPKTGFGTEAFF.

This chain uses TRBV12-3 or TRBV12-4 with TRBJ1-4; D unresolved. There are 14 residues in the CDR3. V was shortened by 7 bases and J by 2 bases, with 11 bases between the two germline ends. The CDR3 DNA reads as TGTGCCAGCACTATGGTATTCACTAATGAAAAACTGTTTTTT. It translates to CASTMVFTNEKLFF.

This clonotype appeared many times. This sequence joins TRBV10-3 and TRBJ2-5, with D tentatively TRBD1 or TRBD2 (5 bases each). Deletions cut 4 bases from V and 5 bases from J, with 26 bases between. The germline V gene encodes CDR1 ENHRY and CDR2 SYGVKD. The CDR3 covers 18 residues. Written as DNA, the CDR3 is TGTGCCATCAGTGGATACGGGGCAGCGGCAAAGCCGGCTGAGACCCAGTACTTC. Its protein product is CAISGYGAAAKPAETQYF.

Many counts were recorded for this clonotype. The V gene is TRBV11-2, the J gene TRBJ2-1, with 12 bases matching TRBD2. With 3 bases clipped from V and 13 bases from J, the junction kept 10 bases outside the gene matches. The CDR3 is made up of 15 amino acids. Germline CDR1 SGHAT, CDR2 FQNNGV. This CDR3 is CASSFDRLAGVPQFF. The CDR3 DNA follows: TGTGCCAGCAGCTTCGACAGACTAGCGGGAGTACCCCAGTTCTTC.

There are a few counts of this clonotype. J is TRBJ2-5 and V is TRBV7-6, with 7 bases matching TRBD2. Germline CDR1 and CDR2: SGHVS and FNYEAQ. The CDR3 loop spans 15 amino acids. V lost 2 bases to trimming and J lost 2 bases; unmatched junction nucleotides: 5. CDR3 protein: CASSLSGGRQETQYF. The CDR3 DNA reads TGTGCCAGCAGCTTATCGGGCGGGAGACAAGAGACCCAGTACTTC. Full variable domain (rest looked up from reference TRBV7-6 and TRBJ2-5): GAGVSQSPRYKVTKRGQDVALRCDPISGHVSLYWYRQALGQGPEFLTYFNYEAQQDKSGLPNDRFSAERPEGSISTLTIQRTEQRDSAMYRCASSLSGGRQETQYFGPGTRLLVL.